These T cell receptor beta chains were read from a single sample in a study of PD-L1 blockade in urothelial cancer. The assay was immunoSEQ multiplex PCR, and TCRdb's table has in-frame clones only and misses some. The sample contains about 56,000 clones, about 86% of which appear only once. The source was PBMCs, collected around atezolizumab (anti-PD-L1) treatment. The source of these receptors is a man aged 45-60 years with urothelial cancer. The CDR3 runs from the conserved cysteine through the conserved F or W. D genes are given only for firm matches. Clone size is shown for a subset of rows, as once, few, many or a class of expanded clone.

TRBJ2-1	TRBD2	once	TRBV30	TGTGCCTGGAGGGTTAGACTAGCGGGAGTGTTAGAGCAGTTCTTC	CAWRVRLAGVLEQFF
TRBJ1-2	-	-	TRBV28	TGTGCCAGCGGGCTGGTAGCTAACTATGGCTACACCTTC	CASGLVANYGYTF
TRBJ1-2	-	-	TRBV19	TGTGCCAGTAGTGGACAAGTGGGCTATGGCTACACCTTC	CASSGQVGYGYTF
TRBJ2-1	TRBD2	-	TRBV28	TGTGCCAGCAGTCGACTAGCGGGATTGAGAAATGAGCAGTTCTTC	CASSRLAGLRNEQFF
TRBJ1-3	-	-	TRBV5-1	TGCGCCAGCAGCTTGAACACACCGGGAAACACCATATATTTT	CASSLNTPGNTIYF
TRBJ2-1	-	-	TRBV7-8	TGTGCCAGCAGCCGAGAGGGAAATGAGCAGTTCTTC	CASSREGNEQFF
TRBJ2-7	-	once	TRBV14	TGTGCCAGCAGCCAGATCGGTGACATCGGGCAGTACTTC	CASSQIGDIGQYF
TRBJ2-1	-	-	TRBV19	TGTGCCAGTAGCGGGCGGGATGAGCAGTTCTTC	CASSGRDEQFF
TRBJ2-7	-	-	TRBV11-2	TGTGCCAGCAGCTTAGGGGGGGGCATCTCCTACGAGCAGTACTTC	CASSLGGGISYEQYF
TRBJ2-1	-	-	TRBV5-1	TGCGCCAGCAGCTTACAGGGACTATACAATGAGCAGTTCTTC	CASSLQGLYNEQFF
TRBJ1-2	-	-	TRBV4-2	TGTGCCAGCAGCCAAGGACAGAGCATTGGCTACACCTTC	CASSQGQSIGYTF
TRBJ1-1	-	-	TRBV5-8	TGTGCCAGCAGCCCAGGGTTAAGGGGCACTGAAGCTTTCTTT	CASSPGLRGTEAFF
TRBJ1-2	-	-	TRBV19	TGTGCCAGTAGCACAAACAGGGTTCGCTACACCTTC	CASSTNRVRYTF
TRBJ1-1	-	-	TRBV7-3	TGTGCCAGCAGCTTAACTGCGGGCATGAACACTGAAGCTTTCTTT	CASSLTAGMNTEAFF
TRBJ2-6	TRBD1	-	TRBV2	TGTGCCAGCAGTGAAGCAAGACAGGGTTCTGGGGCCAACGTCCTGACTTTC	CASSEARQGSGANVLTF
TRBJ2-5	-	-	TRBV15	TGTGCCACCAGCAGAGGTTTACAGTCCCGTGATGAGACCCAGTACTTC	CATSRGLQSRDETQYF
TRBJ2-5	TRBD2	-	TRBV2	TGTGCCAGCACCCCTAGACTAGCGGGATATCAAGAGACCCAGTACTTC	CASTPRLAGYQETQYF
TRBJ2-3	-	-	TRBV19	TGTGCCAGTAGTACCGTAACAGATACGCAGTATTTT	CASSTVTDTQYF
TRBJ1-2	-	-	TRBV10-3	TGTGCCATCAGTGTCGACAGGACGCTCGGCTACACCTTC	CAISVDRTLGYTF
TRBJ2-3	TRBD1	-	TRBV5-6	TGTGCCAGCAGCTTCGGACAGGGGAGCACAGATACGCAGTATTTT	CASSFGQGSTDTQYF
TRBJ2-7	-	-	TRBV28	TGTGCCAGCAGTTTATTGGGCGGAGGAGGGTACCACGAGCAGTACTTC	CASSLLGGGGYHEQYF
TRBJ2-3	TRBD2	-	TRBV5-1	TGCGCCAGCAGGGGCGGGAGGGCCGTAGATACGCAGTATTTT	CASRGGRAVDTQYF
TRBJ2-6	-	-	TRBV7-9	TGTGCCAGCGGCCGCTCTGGGGCCAACGTCCTGACTTTC	CASGRSGANVLTF
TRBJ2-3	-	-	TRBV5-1	TGCGCCAGCAGCTTCAGCGGTAGCACAGATACGCAGTATTTT	CASSFSGSTDTQYF
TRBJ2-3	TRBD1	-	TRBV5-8	TGTGCCAGCGACTCGGCCAGGGGGCGAGACACAGATACGCAGTATTTT	CASDSARGRDTDTQYF
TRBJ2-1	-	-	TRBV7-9	TGTGCCAGCAATCGTGCAGGGTCCTACAATGAGCAGTTCTTC	CASNRAGSYNEQFF